The 22 T cell receptor beta chains in this list originate from one sample, sequenced in a study of blood T cell repertoires in COVID-19. Generated by immunoSEQ multiplex PCR, the TCRdb table keeps only in-frame clones and is missing some. The table includes fewer than 180,000 clones, roughly 87% detected once. The sample consisted of peripheral blood. The receptor set was obtained from a woman in her fifties or sixties with active or convalescent COVID-19.

This chain uses TRBV6-5 with TRBJ1-2; D remains unclear. This CDR3 has 13 amino acids. Deletions cut 5 bases from V and 8 bases from J, with 15 bases between. Looked up from germline, CDR1 is MNHEY and CDR2 is SVGAGI. CDR3: CASSMYYPFGYTF. CDR3 DNA: TGTGCCAGCAGTATGTATTATCCCTTCGGCTACACCTTC.

The gene calls are TRBV10-3 and TRBJ1-1; 8 nucleotides align to TRBD1. Trimming removed 5 bases from V and 0 bases from J; junction bases left unmatched: 14. This CDR3 comprises 18 residues. Germline V gene lookup returns CDR1 ENHRY and CDR2 SYGVKD. CDR3 coding DNA: TGTGCCATCAGTTATGGGACAGGAGAGAATCCCATGAACACTGAAGCTTTCTTT. It encodes CAISYGTGENPMNTEAFF.

V is TRBV7-2 and J is TRBJ1-1; D is uncertain. V gave up 5 bases and J gave up 4 bases, with 17 bases separating them. CDR3 length: 15 residues. Germline CDR1 is SGHTA and CDR2 is FQGNSA. The CDR3 DNA reads TGTGCCAGCAGCCTTAGAACCGGGGTAAGCACTGAAGCTTTCTTT. The encoded protein is CASSLRTGVSTEAFF.

The genes are TRBV10-2 and TRBJ2-7, with 9 bases aligning to TRBD1. Per the germline V gene, CDR1 is WSHSY and CDR2 is SAAADI. V dropped 3 bases and J dropped 0; count of bases not matched to a gene: 6. CDR3 size: 16 residues. The CDR3 sequence is CASSDPGQGSSYEQYF. The CDR3 bases are TGCGCCAGCAGTGACCCCGGACAGGGGAGCTCCTACGAGCAGTACTTC.

This clone has only a few counts. The chain employs TRBV11-1 and TRBJ1-6; unclear D gene. V gave up 1 base and J gave up 9 bases, with 10 bases separating them. The CDR3 is 14 amino acids. Germline-derived CDR1 and CDR2 are SGHAT and FQDESV (reference sequence). The CDR3: CASSLESAGSPLHF. The CDR3 DNA follows: TGTGCCAGCAGCTTAGAAAGCGCGGGTTCACCCCTCCACTTT.

A few counts support this clone. The V gene is TRBV5-1, the J gene TRBJ1-1; TRBD1 matches at 7 bases. After removal of 2 bases from V and 1 base from J, the junction contained 2 bases not matched to a gene. The CDR3 contains 14 residues. Germline CDR1 reads SGHRS; CDR2 reads YFSETQ. The CDR3 nucleotides are TGCGCCAGCAGCTTCAGGACAGGGAACACTGAAGCTTTCTTT. Translated, it gives CASSFRTGNTEAFF.

This clone has only a few counts. V and J are TRBV12-5 and TRBJ1-1; 7 bases align to TRBD1. This CDR3 spans 12 amino acids. J gave up 9 bases and V 6 bases, and 7 bases lay outside the gene matches. Germline CDR1 is LGHNT and CDR2 is FRNRAP. CDR3 in DNA: TGTGCTAGTGGCCTCGGACAGGCTAAAGCTTTCTTT. It encodes CASGLGQAKAFF.

The rearrangement links TRBV10-3 to TRBJ1-1; D is uncertain. V was cut by 5 bases and J by 3 bases, with 10 bases left in between. The germline V gene has CDR1 ENHRY and CDR2 SYGVKD. The CDR3 totals 13 residues. CDR3 sequence (DNA): TGTGCCATCAGTTTCAAGAGGGACACTGAAGCTTTCTTT. Amino acids: CAISFKRDTEAFF.

The chain employs TRBV19 and TRBJ1-4; D call uncertain. Germline V gives CDR1 LNHDA, CDR2 SQIVND (reference sequence). This CDR3 spans 16 amino acids. The V end was cut by 0 bases, the J end by 8 bases, with 16 bases between. CDR3 bases: TGTGCCAGTAGTATAGATCGATGGCGAGGGCCCGAAAAACTGTTTTTT. Amino acid sequence: CASSIDRWRGPEKLFF.

This clone has a single count. The chain uses TRBV5-6 and TRBJ1-5; D unresolved. In germline, CDR1 is SGHDT, CDR2 YYEEEE. The V end was cut by 1 base, the J end by 2 bases, with 7 bases between. CDR3 length equals 14 residues. Here the CDR3 reads CASSLSQGNQPQHF. The CDR3, as DNA: TGTGCCAGCAGCTTGTCCCAGGGCAATCAGCCCCAGCATTTT.

The V gene is TRBV25-1, the J gene TRBJ1-2; 12 bases match TRBD1. After removal of 5 bases from V and 5 bases from J, the junction contained 3 bases not matched to a gene. The CDR3 is 14 amino acids. CDR1 MGHDK and CDR2 SYGVNS come from the germline V gene. The CDR3 reads CASSKGQGAYGYTF. The DNA for the CDR3 is TGTGCCAGCAGTAAGGGACAGGGGGCTTATGGCTACACCTTC.

The chain uses TRBV24-1 and TRBJ2-2; a weak D match, TRBD1 (7 bases). In germline, CDR1 is KGHDR, CDR2 SFDVKD. V was pared by 6 bases and J by 4 bases, with 14 bases between. This CDR3 comprises 15 residues. DNA of the CDR3: TGTGCCACCAGTAGGGGGGACAGCTCCACCGGGGAGCTGTTTTTT. Protein sequence: CATSRGDSSTGELFF.

This chain connects TRBV3-1 (or the pseudogene TRBV3-2) to TRBJ1-1; TRBD1 might be the D (6 bases). CDR3 size: 12 residues. Trimming cost V 3 bases and J 14 bases, with 16 bases left between them. Germline assignment: CDR1 LGHDT and CDR2 YNNKEL (reference sequence). The CDR3 DNA follows: TGTGCCAGCAGCCAGGGCCCGACGAGGGGGTTCTTT. Encoded protein: CASSQGPTRGFF.

The genes are TRBV9 and TRBJ1-3, with D perhaps TRBD1 (5 bases). CDR3 length: 17 residues. V shed 3 bases and J shed 3 bases, with 19 bases lying between them. Germline loops: CDR1 SGDLS, CDR2 YYNGEE. The CDR3 DNA reads TGTGCCAGCAGCGCAATTAGTGGGGGGGTCGGTGGAAACACCATATATTTT. Protein sequence: CASSAISGGVGGNTIYF. The full variable domain, its missing parts supplied by reference TRBV9 and TRBJ1-3, is DSGVTQTPKHLITATGQRVTLRCSPRSGDLSVYWYQQSLDQGLQFLIQYYNGEERAKGNILERFSAQQFPDLHSELNLSSLELGDSALYFCASSAISGGVGGNTIYFGEGSWLTVV.

The J gene is TRBJ1-6, the V gene TRBV6-5; TRBD1 might be the D (5 bases). Trimming removed 6 bases from V and 10 bases from J, with 10 bases in between. Germline CDR1 is MNHEY and CDR2 is SVGAGI. CDR3 length equals 12 residues. The CDR3 region is CASSLGGSPLHF. For the CDR3, the DNA is TGTGCCAGCAGCCTCGGGGGGTCACCCCTCCACTTT.

To note about this clone: Other nucleotide sequences in the sample specify the same CDR3. This sequence joins TRBV5-4 and TRBJ2-4; D is perhaps TRBD2 (5 bases). Germline loops: CDR1 SGHNT, CDR2 YYREEE (reference sequence). The CDR3 has 15 residues. Trimming cost V 0 bases and J 0 bases, with 7 bases left between them. CDR3 in amino acids: CASSLAGLAKNIQYF. CDR3 coding DNA: TGTGCCAGCAGCTTGGCCGGACTAGCCAAAAACATTCAGTACTTC. The full variable domain, completed using reference TRBV5-4 and TRBJ2-4, is ETGVTQSPTHLIKTRGQQVTLRCSSQSGHNTVSWYQQALGQGPQFIFQYYREEENGRGNFPPRFSGLQFPNYSSELNVNALELDDSALYLCASSLAGLAKNIQYFGAGTRLSVL.

This chain joins TRBV5-1 and TRBJ1-4; 9 bases map to TRBD1. Germline CDR1 SGHRS, CDR2 YFSETQ. The trim removed 7 bases at V and 6 bases at J, leaving 7 bases unmatched. The CDR3 length is 14 residues. The CDR3 region has the DNA TGCGCCAGCGCCCCGACAGGGGGTGATGAAAAACTGTTTTTT. Translated, it gives CASAPTGGDEKLFF.

V gene TRBV27 combines with J gene TRBJ2-3; possibly TRBD2 for D (6 bases). V was shortened by 4 bases and J by 4 bases, with 21 bases between the two germline ends. Germline V gene sequence: CDR1 MNHEY, CDR2 SMNVEV (reference sequence). The CDR3 sequence is 17 residues long. The CDR3 is CASSSGRGEPLADTQYF. CDR3 DNA sequence: TGTGCCAGCAGTTCCGGGAGAGGGGAACCGTTGGCAGATACGCAGTATTTT.

The chain is built from TRBV6-2 or TRBV6-3 and TRBJ2-7, with D possibly TRBD1 on 6 matching bases. Germline CDR1 MNHEY, CDR2 SVGEGT. The CDR3 spans 16 residues. Trimming cost V 2 bases and J 9 bases, with 23 bases left between them. CDR3 nucleotides: TGTGCCAGCAGTTACGGGGGCCTTCCACCCTACGACGGGCAGTACTTC. This encodes CASSYGGLPPYDGQYF.

A single count supports this clone. The J gene is TRBJ1-1, the V gene TRBV7-8; 9 nucleotides line up with TRBD1. Germline CDR1 is SGHVS and CDR2 is FQNEAQ. The J segment lost 9 bases and the V segment lost 4 bases, leaving 9 bases of the junction unmatched. The CDR3 consists of 14 residues. CDR3 amino acids: CASSSRDRALQAFF. The CDR3 DNA sequence: TGTGCCAGCAGCTCTCGGGACAGGGCTCTCCAAGCTTTCTTT.

This chain uses TRBV5-4 with TRBJ2-3, with 8 bases lining up with TRBD2. The V gene's germline CDR1 is SGHNT and CDR2 YYREEE (reference sequence). The CDR3 extends over 16 amino acids. V shed 3 bases, J shed 0 bases, and the junction held 6 bases outside the gene matches. CDR3 sequence: CASSWARGGSTDTQYF. The CDR3 coding sequence is TGTGCCAGCAGCTGGGCTCGGGGGGGCAGCACAGATACGCAGTATTTT.

The CDR3 nucleotides are TGCGCCAGCAGCCATGAGGACAGGCAGGCTGAAGCTTTCTTT. This gives the protein CASSHEDRQAEAFF. V usage is TRBV4-1 and J usage is TRBJ1-1, with 7 bases lining up with TRBD1. Germline V gives CDR1 MGHRA, CDR2 YSYEKL. The CDR3 consists of 14 residues. The J segment lost 6 bases and the V segment lost 3 bases, leaving 7 bases of the junction unmatched.